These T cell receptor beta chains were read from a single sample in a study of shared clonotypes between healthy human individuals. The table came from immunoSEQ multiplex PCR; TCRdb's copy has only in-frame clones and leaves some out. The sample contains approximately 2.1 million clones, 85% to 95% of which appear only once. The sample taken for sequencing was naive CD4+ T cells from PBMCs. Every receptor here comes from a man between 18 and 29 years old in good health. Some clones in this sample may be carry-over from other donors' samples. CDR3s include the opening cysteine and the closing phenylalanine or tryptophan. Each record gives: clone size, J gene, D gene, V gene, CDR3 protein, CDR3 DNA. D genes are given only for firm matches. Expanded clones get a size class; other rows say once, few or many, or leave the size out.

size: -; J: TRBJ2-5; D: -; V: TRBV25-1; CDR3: CASSEGARGLGETQYF; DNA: TGTGCCAGCAGTGAGGGCGCGCGGGGGCTAGGGGAGACCCAGTACTTC
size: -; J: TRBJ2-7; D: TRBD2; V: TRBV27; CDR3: CASSLGRGARNEQYF; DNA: TGTGCCAGCAGTTTGGGGCGGGGGGCTAGGAACGAGCAGTACTTC
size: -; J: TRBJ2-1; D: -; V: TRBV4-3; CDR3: CASSQPPWGTEHEQFF; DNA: TGCGCCAGCAGCCAGCCCCCTTGGGGAACCGAGCATGAGCAGTTCTTC
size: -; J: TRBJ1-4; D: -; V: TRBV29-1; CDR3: CSVLTGEKGEKLFF; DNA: TGCAGCGTTCTCACCGGGGAAAAGGGTGAAAAACTGTTTTTT
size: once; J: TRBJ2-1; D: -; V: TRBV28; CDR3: CASRSSPNEQFF; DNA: TGTGCCAGCAGAAGCAGCCCAAATGAGCAGTTCTTC
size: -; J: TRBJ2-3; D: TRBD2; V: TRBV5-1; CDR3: CASSFPSGVDTQYF; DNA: TGCGCCAGCAGCTTTCCTAGCGGAGTGGATACGCAGTATTTT
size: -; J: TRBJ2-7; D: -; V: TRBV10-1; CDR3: CASSSQANSYEQYF; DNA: TGCGCCAGCAGTTCCCAGGCGAACTCCTACGAGCAGTACTTC
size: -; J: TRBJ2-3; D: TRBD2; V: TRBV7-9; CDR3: CASSLARLAGARRPDTQYF; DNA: TGTGCCAGCAGCTTAGCCAGGCTAGCGGGAGCCCGACGGCCAGATACGCAGTATTTT
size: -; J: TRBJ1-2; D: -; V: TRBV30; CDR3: CAWRGAGEWGGYTF; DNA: TGTGCCTGGAGGGGAGCAGGGGAATGGGGTGGCTACACCTTC
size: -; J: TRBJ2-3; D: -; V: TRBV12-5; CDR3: CASGPSPGVGPDTQYF; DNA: TGTGCTAGTGGTCCCTCTCCGGGAGTTGGCCCAGATACGCAGTATTTT
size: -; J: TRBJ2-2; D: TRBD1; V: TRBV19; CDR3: CASSNKQGATTGELFF; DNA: TGTGCCAGTAGTAACAAACAGGGGGCGACAACCGGGGAGCTGTTTTTT
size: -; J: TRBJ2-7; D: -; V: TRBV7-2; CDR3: CASSYLPGLRSEQYF; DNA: TGTGCCAGCAGCTATTTGCCGGGACTCCGGTCGGAGCAGTACTTC
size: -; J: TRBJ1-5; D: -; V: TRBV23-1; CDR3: CASSTGQGKGSSQPQHF; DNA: TGCGCCAGCAGTACCGGGCAGGGTAAAGGTTCGAGTCAGCCCCAGCATTTT
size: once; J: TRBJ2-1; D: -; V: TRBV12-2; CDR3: CAGSGSSYNEQFF; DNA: TGTGCAGGATCCGGGAGCTCCTACAATGAGCAGTTCTTC
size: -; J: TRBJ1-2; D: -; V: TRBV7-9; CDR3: CASSLAGGGDGYTF; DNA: TGTGCCAGCAGCTTAGCAGGAGGGGGAGATGGCTACACCTTC
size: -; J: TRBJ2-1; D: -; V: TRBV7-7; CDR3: CASSLDGGAGNEQFF; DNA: TGTGCCAGCAGCTTAGACGGCGGAGCGGGTAATGAGCAGTTCTTC
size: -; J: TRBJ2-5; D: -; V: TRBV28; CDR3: CASSPQTMRETQYF; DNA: TGTGCCAGCAGCCCCCAGACAATGAGGGAGACCCAGTACTTC
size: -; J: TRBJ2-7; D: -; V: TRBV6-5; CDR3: CASSTNTGSYEQYF; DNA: TGTGCCAGCAGCACCAATACAGGGTCCTACGAGCAGTACTTC
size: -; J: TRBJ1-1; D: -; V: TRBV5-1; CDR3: CASNPGQRILNTEAFF; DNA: TGCGCCAGCAACCCCGGACAGCGCATACTGAACACTGAAGCTTTCTTT
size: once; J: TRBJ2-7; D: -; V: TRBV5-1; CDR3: CASSLGGVSYEQYF; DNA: TGCGCCAGCAGCTTGGGCGGGGTCTCCTACGAGCAGTACTTC
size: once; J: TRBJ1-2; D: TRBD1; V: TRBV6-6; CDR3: CASSYQDRGPGGYTF; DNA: TGTGCCAGCAGTTACCAGGACAGGGGGCCGGGTGGCTACACCTTC
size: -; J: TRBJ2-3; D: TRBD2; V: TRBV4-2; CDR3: CASSQDLIGLAGDTQYF; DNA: TGTGCCAGCAGCCAAGATTTAATCGGGCTAGCGGGAGATACGCAGTATTTT
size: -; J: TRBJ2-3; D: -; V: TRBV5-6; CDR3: CASSLVSQLMDTQYF; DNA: TGTGCCAGCAGCTTGGTATCACAGCTAATGGATACGCAGTATTTT
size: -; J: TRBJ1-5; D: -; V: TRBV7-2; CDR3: CASSLDRDNQPQHF; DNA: TGTGCCAGCAGCTTAGACAGGGACAATCAGCCCCAGCATTTT
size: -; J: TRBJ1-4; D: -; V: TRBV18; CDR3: CASSPPSGRTNEKLFF; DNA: TGTGCCAGCTCACCACCGTCGGGACGGACAAATGAAAAACTGTTTTTT
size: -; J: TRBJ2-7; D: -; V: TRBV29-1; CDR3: CSVEEGKQYF; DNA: TGCAGCGTTGAAGAGGGGAAGCAGTACTTC
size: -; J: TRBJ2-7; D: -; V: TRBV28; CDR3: CASAVVERANEQYF; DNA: TGTGCCAGCGCCGTGGTTGAGAGGGCCAACGAGCAGTACTTC
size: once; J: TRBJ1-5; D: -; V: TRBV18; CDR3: CASSPQGAGTRKPQHF; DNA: TGTGCCAGCTCACCTCAAGGAGCAGGGACCCGAAAGCCCCAGCATTTT
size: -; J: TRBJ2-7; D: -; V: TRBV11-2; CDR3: CASSLLESSYEQYF; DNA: TGTGCCAGCAGCTTACTAGAGAGCTCCTACGAGCAGTACTTC
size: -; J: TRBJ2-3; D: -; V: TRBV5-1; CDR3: CASSDTPPDTQYF; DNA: TGCGCCAGCAGCGATACGCCCCCAGATACGCAGTATTTT
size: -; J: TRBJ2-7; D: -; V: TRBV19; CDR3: CASSMGWDIGTYEQYF; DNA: TGTGCCAGTAGTATGGGATGGGACATCGGTACCTACGAGCAGTACTTC
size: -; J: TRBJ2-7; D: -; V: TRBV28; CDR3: CASRSGTLTYEQYF; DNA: TGTGCCAGCAGATCCGGGACTCTGACCTACGAGCAGTACTTC
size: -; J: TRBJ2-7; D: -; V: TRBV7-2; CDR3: CASSFGRAGQYF; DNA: TGTGCCAGCAGCTTTGGGCGAGCTGGGCAGTACTTC
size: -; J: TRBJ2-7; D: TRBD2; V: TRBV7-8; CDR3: CASSRRRGLAYEQYF; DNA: TGTGCCAGCAGCCGTAGGAGGGGACTAGCTTACGAGCAGTACTTC
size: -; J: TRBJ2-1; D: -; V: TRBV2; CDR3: CASRNEGPNEQFF; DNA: TGTGCCAGCAGGAACGAGGGGCCAAATGAGCAGTTCTTC
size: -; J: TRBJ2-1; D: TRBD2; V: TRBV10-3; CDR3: CAISPGLAFERFF; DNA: TGTGCCATCAGTCCGGGACTAGCGTTTGAGCGGTTCTTC
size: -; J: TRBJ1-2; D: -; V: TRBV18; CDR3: CASSPQQTANYGYTF; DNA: TGTGCCAGCTCACCACAGCAAACAGCTAACTATGGCTACACCTTC
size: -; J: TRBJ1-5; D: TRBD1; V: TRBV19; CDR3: CASSRDSILYQPQHF; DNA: TGTGCCAGTAGTCGGGACAGTATTCTTTATCAGCCCCAGCATTTT
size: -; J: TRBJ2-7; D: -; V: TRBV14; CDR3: CASSQDLGEQYF; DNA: TGTGCCAGCAGCCAAGATTTGGGCGAGCAGTACTTC
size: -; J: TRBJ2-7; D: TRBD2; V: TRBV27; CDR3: CASRMTSGMYEQYF; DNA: TGTGCCAGCAGGATGACTAGCGGGATGTACGAGCAGTACTTC
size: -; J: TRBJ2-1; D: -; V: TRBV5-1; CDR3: CASSGGGFSYNEQFF; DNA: TGCGCCAGCAGCGGGGGCGGTTTCTCCTACAATGAGCAGTTCTTC
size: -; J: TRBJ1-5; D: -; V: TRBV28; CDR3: CASSPGGVGNQPQHF; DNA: TGTGCCAGCAGCCCGGGAGGCGTCGGCAATCAGCCCCAGCATTTT
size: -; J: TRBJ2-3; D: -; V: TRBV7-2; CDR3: CASSLLGPGTDTQYF; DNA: TGTGCCAGCAGCTTACTCGGGCCAGGGACAGATACGCAGTATTTT
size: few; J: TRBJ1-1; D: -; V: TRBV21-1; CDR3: CASGTTGGENTEAFF; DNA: TGTGCCAGCGGAACGACAGGGGGTGAGAACACTGAAGCTTTCTTT
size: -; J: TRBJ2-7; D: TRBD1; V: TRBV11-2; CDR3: CASSSAGQGAYEQYF; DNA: TGTGCCAGCAGCTCGGCCGGACAGGGGGCCTACGAGCAGTACTTC
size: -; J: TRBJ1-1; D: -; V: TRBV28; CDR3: CASSFPGQPNTEAFF; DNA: TGTGCCAGCAGTTTCCCGGGACAACCGAACACTGAAGCTTTCTTT
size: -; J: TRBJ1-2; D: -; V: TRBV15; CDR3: CATSRDRLYGYTF; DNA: TGTGCCACCAGCAGAGATCGCCTTTATGGCTACACCTTC
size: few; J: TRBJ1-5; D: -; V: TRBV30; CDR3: CAWSGQSNQPQHF; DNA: TGTGCCTGGAGTGGACAGAGCAATCAGCCCCAGCATTTT
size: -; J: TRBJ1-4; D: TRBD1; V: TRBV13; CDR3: CASSLGGGVTNEKLFF; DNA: TGTGCCAGCAGCTTAGGAGGGGGCGTCACTAATGAAAAACTGTTTTTT
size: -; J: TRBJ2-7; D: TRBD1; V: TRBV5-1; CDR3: CASSSGTGQNEQYF; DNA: TGCGCCAGCAGCTCTGGGACAGGGCAAAACGAGCAGTACTTC
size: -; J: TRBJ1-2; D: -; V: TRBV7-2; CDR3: CASSFGLRGYTF; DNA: TGTGCCAGCAGCTTTGGGCTCAGGGGCTACACCTTC
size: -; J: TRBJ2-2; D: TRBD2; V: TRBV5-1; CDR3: CASSLIAGGPNTGELFF; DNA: TGCGCCAGCAGCTTGATAGCGGGAGGGCCGAACACCGGGGAGCTGTTTTTT
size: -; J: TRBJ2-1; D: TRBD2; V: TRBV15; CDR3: CATSRLLAGVGQFF; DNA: TGTGCCACCAGCAGACTCCTAGCGGGAGTTGGGCAGTTCTTC
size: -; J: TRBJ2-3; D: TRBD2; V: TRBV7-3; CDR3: CASSPQTSGRADTQYF; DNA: TGTGCCAGCAGCCCACAGACTAGCGGGAGGGCCGATACGCAGTATTTT
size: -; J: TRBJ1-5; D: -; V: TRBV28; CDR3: CASGGYSNQPQHF; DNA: TGTGCCAGTGGGGGGTACAGCAATCAGCCCCAGCATTTT
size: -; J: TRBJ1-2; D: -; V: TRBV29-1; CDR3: CSVMRYRESGYTF; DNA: TGCAGCGTGATGCGGTACAGGGAGTCTGGCTACACCTTC
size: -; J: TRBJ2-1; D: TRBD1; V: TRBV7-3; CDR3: CASSQGVRDEQFF; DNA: TGTGCCAGCAGCCAGGGGGTCAGGGATGAGCAGTTCTTC
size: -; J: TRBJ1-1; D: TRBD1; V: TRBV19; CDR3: CASSTRDRLNTEAFF; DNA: TGTGCCAGTAGTACCCGGGACAGACTGAACACTGAAGCTTTCTTT
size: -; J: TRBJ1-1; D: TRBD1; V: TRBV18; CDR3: CASSPTGGDAEAFF; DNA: TGTGCCAGCTCGCCGACAGGGGGGGACGCTGAAGCTTTCTTT